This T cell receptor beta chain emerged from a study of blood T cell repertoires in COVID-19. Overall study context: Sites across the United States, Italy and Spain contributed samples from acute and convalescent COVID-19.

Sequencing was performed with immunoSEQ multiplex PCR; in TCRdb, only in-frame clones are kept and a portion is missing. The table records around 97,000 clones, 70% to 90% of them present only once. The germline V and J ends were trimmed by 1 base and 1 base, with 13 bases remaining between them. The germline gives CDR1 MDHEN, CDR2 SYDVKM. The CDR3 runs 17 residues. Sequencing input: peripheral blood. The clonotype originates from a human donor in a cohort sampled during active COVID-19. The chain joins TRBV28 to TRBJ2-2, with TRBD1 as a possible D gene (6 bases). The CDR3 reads CASSLYQGSLNTGELFF. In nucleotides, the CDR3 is TGTGCCAGCAGTTTATACCAGGGGTCTTTGAACACCGGGGAGCTGTTTTTT. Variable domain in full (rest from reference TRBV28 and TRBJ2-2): DVKVTQSSRYLVKRTGEKVFLECVQDMDHENMFWYRQDPGLGLRLIYFSYDVKMKEKGDIPEGYSVSREKKERFSLILESASTNQTSMYLCASSLYQGSLNTGELFFGEGSRLTVL.